These 30 T cell receptor beta chains came from one sample sequenced in a study of T cell repertoires in cytomegalovirus infection. TCRdb itself ran the reads through MiXCR, one entry per CDR3 protein. The sample lists around 740,000 distinct CDR3 sequences, approximately 34% occurring once. What was sequenced was PBMCs. These receptors all come from a human donor in good health (CMV status not recorded). Some clones in this sample may be carry-over from other donors' samples.

The chain links TRBV6-6 to TRBJ1-2; D might be TRBD1 (5 bases). The germline gives CDR1 MNHNY, CDR2 SVGAGI (reference sequence). The V end was cut by 5 bases, the J end by 3 bases, with 13 bases between. CDR3 length: 14 amino acids. The CDR3 here is CASSHEGVYYGYTF. The CDR3 DNA is TGTGCCAGCAGTCATGAAGGGGTCTACTATGGCTACACCTTC.

This clonotype came up a few times. V and J are TRBV15 and TRBJ1-5; weak D call: TRBD1 (6 bases). The CDR3 sequence is 14 residues long. Germline V lookup: CDR1 LNHNV, CDR2 YYDKDF (reference sequence). V lost 8 bases, J lost 7 bases, and 18 bases lay in between. The CDR3 DNA reads as TGTGCCACCGCACTCACAGGGTTCGGGCAGCCCCAGCATTTT. It codes for CATALTGFGQPQHF.

The sample holds many counts of this clonotype. This rearrangement joins TRBV7-2 to TRBJ2-7; D may correspond to TRBD1 or TRBD2 (5 bases each). The CDR3 is 16 amino acids. V lost 3 bases and J 0 bases, leaving 15 bases between the germline ends. Germline values: CDR1 SGHTA, CDR2 FQGNSA. Here the CDR3 DNA reads TGTGCCAGCAGCTTCGCCGGGACCCTGAGCTCCTACGAGCAGTACTTC. It translates to CASSFAGTLSSYEQYF.

This clonotype was detected only a few times. The gene calls are TRBV19 and TRBJ2-7; D uncertain. CDR3 length equals 13 residues. CDR1 and CDR2 from the germline V gene are LNHDA and SQIVND (reference sequence). For the CDR3, the DNA is TGTGCAGTCCGATCGCTGGGCACCGGCGAGCAGTACTTC. Translating gives CAVRSLGTGEQYF.

V is TRBV12-3 or TRBV12-4 and J is TRBJ1-2; D gene ambiguous. The CDR3 covers 15 residues. V was cut by 3 bases and J by 8 bases, with 19 bases left in between. DNA of the CDR3: TGTGCCAGCAGTTTCGGGAGTTTGGGCCAGGCGGGCTACACCTTC. This encodes CASSFGSLGQAGYTF.

The chain is built from TRBV20-1 and TRBJ2-1; 11 positions match TRBD2. V lost 1 base, J lost 1 base, and 9 bases stayed unmatched. The CDR3 has 18 residues. Per germline, CDR1 DFQATT and CDR2 SNEGSKA (reference sequence). CDR3 DNA: TGCAGTGCTAGAGCGGCGACTAGCGGGGTGAGATCCTACAATGAGCAGTTCTTC. It is translated as CSARAATSGVRSYNEQFF.

This clonotype was detected a few times. The rearrangement uses TRBV7-6 and TRBJ2-6; 8 bases line up with TRBD1. In germline, CDR1 is SGHVS, CDR2 FNYEAQ. The CDR3 extends over 16 amino acids. Trimming removed 8 bases from V and 4 bases from J; junction bases left unmatched: 10. As DNA, the CDR3 is TGTGCCAGCGACAGGGGTCTACCTCTCGGGGCCAACGTCCTGACTTTC. It specifies CASDRGLPLGANVLTF.

The J gene is TRBJ1-1, the V gene TRBV12-3 or TRBV12-4, with TRBD1 matching 10 bases. CDR3 size: 14 residues. Unmatched junction bases numbered 6, after V lost 3 bases and J lost 8 bases. The CDR3 here is CASSFEGQGKEAFF. CDR3 bases: TGTGCCAGCAGTTTCGAGGGACAGGGGAAAGAAGCTTTCTTT.

This sequence joins TRBV2 and TRBJ1-6; perhaps TRBD1 as D (5 bases). This CDR3 has 16 residues. V was trimmed by 6 bases and J by 0 bases, leaving 12 bases between them. Germline V CDR1 and CDR2: SNHLY, FYNNEI. The CDR3 loop is CASRGLGSSYNSPLHF. The CDR3 coding sequence is TGTGCCAGCAGGGGGCTCGGGAGCTCCTATAATTCACCCCTCCACTTT.

J is TRBJ2-5 and V is TRBV12-3 or TRBV12-4; D not certain. The V end lost 5 bases, the J end lost 0 bases, and 10 bases lay between the germline ends. CDR3 length equals 14 residues. The CDR3 DNA reads TGTGCCAGCAGTCCAGACAAATACCAAGAGACCCAGTACTTC. Protein: CASSPDKYQETQYF.

This clonotype was recorded a few times. The chain carries TRBV4-1 and TRBJ2-3; maybe TRBD2 (6 bases). The V gene lost 4 bases and the J gene lost 0 bases, with 14 bases spanning the gap. Germline V gene sequence: CDR1 MGHRA, CDR2 YSYEKL. The CDR3 contains 16 residues. CDR3 coding DNA: TGCGCCAGCAGCCCCCATGGGGGGACTAGCACAGATACGCAGTATTTT. It yields the protein CASSPHGGTSTDTQYF.

CDR3 in amino acids: CASSLGWGAGNTIYF. CDR3 bases: TGTGCCAGCAGCTTAGGCTGGGGAGCTGGAAACACCATATATTTT. This sequence joins TRBV7-6 and TRBJ1-3; no clear D. The germline CDR1 and CDR2 sequences are SGHVS and FNYEAQ. Trimming removed 1 base from V and 2 bases from J, with 9 bases in between. CDR3 length: 15 amino acids.

Ten or more counts support this clonotype. The genes are TRBV7-6 and TRBJ2-1; D not certain. V dropped 2 bases and J dropped 6 bases, with 11 bases sitting between them. The CDR3 consists of 14 residues. Germline CDR1 SGHVS, CDR2 FNYEAQ. CDR3 protein: CASSLSTFPNEQFF. The DNA of the CDR3 is TGTGCCAGCAGCTTAAGCACCTTCCCCAATGAGCAGTTCTTC.

The V gene is TRBV5-6, the J gene TRBJ1-5; 12 bases agree with TRBD1. This CDR3 region has 17 residues. Germline values: CDR1 SGHDT, CDR2 YYEEEE. With V trimmed by 3 bases and J by 1 base, 5 bases remained unmatched. The CDR3 loop is CASSSKGQGASNQPQHF. CDR3 DNA: TGTGCCAGCAGCTCGAAGGGACAGGGGGCGAGCAATCAGCCCCAGCATTTT.

A few counts support this clonotype. This rearrangement joins TRBV7-9 to TRBJ1-5; possibly TRBD1 for D (5 bases). The CDR3 has 13 residues. V dropped 4 bases and J dropped 6 bases, with 10 bases sitting between them. Germline lookup yields CDR1 SEHNR and CDR2 FQNEAQ (reference sequence). The chain's CDR3 is CASSSPGGQPQHF. DNA for the CDR3: TGTGCCAGCAGCTCCCCCGGGGGTCAGCCCCAGCATTTT.

Worth noting for this clonotype: This clone may be a read error of a much larger clone one base away. The V call is TRBV7-2, the J call TRBJ1-5; TRBD1 agrees at 9 bases. The CDR3 contains 16 residues. The germline CDR1 and CDR2 sequences are SGHTA and FQGNSA. V shed 2 bases, J shed 5 bases, and the junction held 7 bases outside the gene matches. CDR3 region: CASSLLGTGRYQPQHF. CDR3 nucleotides: TGTGCCAGCAGCTTACTCGGGACAGGGAGGTATCAGCCCCAGCATTTT.

The CDR3 nucleotides are TGTGCCAGCAGCGTCGGACATTCAGTTAATTCACCCCTCCACTTT. The encoded protein is CASSVGHSVNSPLHF. V usage is TRBV9 and J usage is TRBJ1-6; TRBD1 might be the D (5 bases). Germline V lookup: CDR1 SGDLS, CDR2 YYNGEE. The CDR3 totals 15 residues. V was pared by 2 bases and J by 6 bases, with 12 bases between.

The chain recombines TRBV4-1 with TRBJ1-2, with D possibly TRBD1 on 5 matching bases. V lost 1 base, J lost 4 bases, and 10 bases lay in between. The CDR3 is 14 amino acids. Looked up from germline, CDR1 is MGHRA and CDR2 is YSYEKL. CDR3 region: CASSQADSFYGYTF. CDR3 sequence (DNA): TGCGCCAGCAGCCAAGCCGACAGTTTCTATGGCTACACCTTC.

The chain has TRBV6-2 or TRBV6-3 and TRBJ2-1; 13 bases agree with TRBD2. CDR1 is MNHEY and CDR2 is SVGEGT in the germline V gene. V dropped 6 bases and J dropped 0; count of bases not matched to a gene: 8. There are 18 residues in the CDR3. CDR3 amino acids: CASSSTRLAGGSYNEQFF. DNA for the CDR3: TGTGCCAGCAGCTCTACTAGACTAGCGGGAGGCTCCTACAATGAGCAGTTCTTC.

The table lists this clonotype with a count of one. The chain uses TRBV11-3 and TRBJ2-2, with a tentative D call TRBD1 (6 bases). V gave up 4 bases and J gave up 11 bases, with 8 bases separating them. Germline CDR1 SGHNT, CDR2 YENEEA. The CDR3 consists of 11 residues. CDR3 bases: TGTGCCAGCAGCTCAGGGACAGAGCTGTTTTTT. Encoded protein: CASSSGTELFF.

This sequence joins TRBV10-3 and TRBJ1-4; 9 nucleotides match TRBD1. The CDR3 extends over 15 amino acids. V shed 4 bases, J shed 8 bases, and the junction held 8 bases outside the gene matches. Germline V CDR1 and CDR2: ENHRY, SYGVKD. This chain's CDR3 is CAISAGTGLREKLFF. CDR3 DNA sequence: TGTGCCATCAGTGCGGGGACAGGGTTACGCGAAAAACTGTTTTTT.

This clonotype has a count of ten or more. The rearrangement links TRBV27 to TRBJ1-1, with D perhaps TRBD1 (5 bases). Germline assignment: CDR1 MNHEY and CDR2 SMNVEV (reference sequence). V was shortened by 2 bases and J by 6 bases, with 16 bases between the two germline ends. The CDR3 has 15 amino acids. CDR3 region: CASSLGGLREAEAFF. CDR3 nucleotide sequence: TGTGCCAGCAGTTTAGGGGGATTGAGGGAGGCTGAAGCTTTCTTT.

The CDR3 is CASSLGRAGGNEQYF. CDR3 nucleotides: TGTGCCAGCAGCTTAGGACGGGCAGGTGGAAACGAGCAGTACTTC. This chain joins TRBV7-6 and TRBJ2-7; D remains unclear. The V end lost 1 base, the J end lost 5 bases, and 15 bases lay between the germline ends. Germline lookup yields CDR1 SGHVS and CDR2 FNYEAQ. CDR3 size: 15 residues.

The chain links TRBV7-8 to TRBJ2-7; no firm D call. The V gene lost 8 bases and the J gene lost 0 bases, with 11 bases spanning the gap. The V gene's germline CDR1 is SGHVS and CDR2 FQNEAQ. This CDR3 contains 13 residues. The CDR3: CASSHMGSYEQYF. The CDR3 nucleotides are TGTGCCAGCTCCCACATGGGCTCCTACGAGCAGTACTTC.

V usage is TRBV27 and J usage is TRBJ1-1; D is uncertain. The CDR3 length is 15 residues. Deletions cut 3 bases from V and 0 bases from J, with 11 bases between. The germline gives CDR1 MNHEY, CDR2 SMNVEV (reference sequence). The CDR3 DNA sequence: TGTGCCAGCAGTTTTTTGGCAACCATGAACACTGAAGCTTTCTTT. Encoded protein: CASSFLATMNTEAFF.

The chain employs TRBV27 and TRBJ2-1; D not resolved. V was shortened by 6 bases and J by 8 bases, with 20 bases between the two germline ends. The germline CDR1 and CDR2 sequences are MNHEY and SMNVEV (reference sequence). The CDR3 length is 15 residues. The CDR3 nucleotides read TGTGCCAGCAGCATCGACTCGCTCCGGCCGCATGAGCAGTTCTTC. The encoded protein is CASSIDSLRPHEQFF.

Points on this clonotype: At one of its ends the junction is not consistent with the germline gene, which may arise from a read error. V and J are TRBV5-4 and TRBJ2-2, with D tentatively TRBD2 (5 bases). The CDR3 totals 14 residues. Germline CDR1 SGHNT, CDR2 YYREEE (reference sequence). CDR3 in DNA: TGTGCCAGCAGCTTGAGAGCCCGGACCGGGGAGATGTTTTTT. Protein product: CASSLRARTGEMFF.

A few counts support this clonotype. An end of the junction does not agree with germline; a read error may underlie this. The genes are TRBV28 and TRBJ2-3; TRBD1 matches at 7 bases. There are 12 residues in the CDR3. Germline V CDR1 and CDR2: MDHEN, SYDVKM. CDR3 in amino acids: CASSTNKQGTPF. CDR3 sequence (DNA): TGTGCCAGCAGTACAAATAAACAGGGGACACCCTTT.

The table lists this clonotype with a few counts. The chain uses TRBV12-3 or TRBV12-4 and TRBJ1-1, with TRBD1 matching 10 bases. The CDR3 consists of 13 residues. V shed 8 bases and J 4 bases; nucleotides not matched to a gene: 4. The CDR3 spells CASDRTGGTEAFF. The CDR3 region has the DNA TGTGCCAGCGATCGGACAGGGGGCACTGAAGCTTTCTTT.

The chain uses TRBV30 and TRBJ2-5; D is uncertain. The CDR3 is made up of 12 amino acids. V shed 1 base and J shed 2 bases, with 5 bases lying between them. Looked up from germline, CDR1 is GTSNPN and CDR2 is SVGIG (reference sequence). The CDR3 region has the DNA TGTGCCTGGAGTGGAGGACAAGAGACCCAGTACTTC. It encodes CAWSGGQETQYF.